Sequencing of this T cell receptor beta chain was carried out in a study of tumour-infiltrating T cells in Burkitt lymphoma. The V gene's germline CDR1 is SQVTM and CDR2 ANQGSEA. Trimming removed 8 bases from V and 8 bases from J, with 15 bases in between. The CDR3 covers 11 residues. Here immunoSEQ multiplex PCR was the method, and the copy in TCRdb shows in-frame clones only, minus some. The top ten hold roughly 6.9% of the sample, which has fewer than 2,500 clones, 65% to 85% seen once. J is TRBJ1-2 and V is TRBV29-1, with a tentative D call TRBD1 (5 bases). The sample consisted of tumor tissue. The source of this sequence is a human donor with diffuse large B-cell lymphoma. The CDR3 coding sequence is TGCAGCTCCGTGGGGGTGGAGGGCTACACCTTC. It yields the protein CSSVGVEGYTF.